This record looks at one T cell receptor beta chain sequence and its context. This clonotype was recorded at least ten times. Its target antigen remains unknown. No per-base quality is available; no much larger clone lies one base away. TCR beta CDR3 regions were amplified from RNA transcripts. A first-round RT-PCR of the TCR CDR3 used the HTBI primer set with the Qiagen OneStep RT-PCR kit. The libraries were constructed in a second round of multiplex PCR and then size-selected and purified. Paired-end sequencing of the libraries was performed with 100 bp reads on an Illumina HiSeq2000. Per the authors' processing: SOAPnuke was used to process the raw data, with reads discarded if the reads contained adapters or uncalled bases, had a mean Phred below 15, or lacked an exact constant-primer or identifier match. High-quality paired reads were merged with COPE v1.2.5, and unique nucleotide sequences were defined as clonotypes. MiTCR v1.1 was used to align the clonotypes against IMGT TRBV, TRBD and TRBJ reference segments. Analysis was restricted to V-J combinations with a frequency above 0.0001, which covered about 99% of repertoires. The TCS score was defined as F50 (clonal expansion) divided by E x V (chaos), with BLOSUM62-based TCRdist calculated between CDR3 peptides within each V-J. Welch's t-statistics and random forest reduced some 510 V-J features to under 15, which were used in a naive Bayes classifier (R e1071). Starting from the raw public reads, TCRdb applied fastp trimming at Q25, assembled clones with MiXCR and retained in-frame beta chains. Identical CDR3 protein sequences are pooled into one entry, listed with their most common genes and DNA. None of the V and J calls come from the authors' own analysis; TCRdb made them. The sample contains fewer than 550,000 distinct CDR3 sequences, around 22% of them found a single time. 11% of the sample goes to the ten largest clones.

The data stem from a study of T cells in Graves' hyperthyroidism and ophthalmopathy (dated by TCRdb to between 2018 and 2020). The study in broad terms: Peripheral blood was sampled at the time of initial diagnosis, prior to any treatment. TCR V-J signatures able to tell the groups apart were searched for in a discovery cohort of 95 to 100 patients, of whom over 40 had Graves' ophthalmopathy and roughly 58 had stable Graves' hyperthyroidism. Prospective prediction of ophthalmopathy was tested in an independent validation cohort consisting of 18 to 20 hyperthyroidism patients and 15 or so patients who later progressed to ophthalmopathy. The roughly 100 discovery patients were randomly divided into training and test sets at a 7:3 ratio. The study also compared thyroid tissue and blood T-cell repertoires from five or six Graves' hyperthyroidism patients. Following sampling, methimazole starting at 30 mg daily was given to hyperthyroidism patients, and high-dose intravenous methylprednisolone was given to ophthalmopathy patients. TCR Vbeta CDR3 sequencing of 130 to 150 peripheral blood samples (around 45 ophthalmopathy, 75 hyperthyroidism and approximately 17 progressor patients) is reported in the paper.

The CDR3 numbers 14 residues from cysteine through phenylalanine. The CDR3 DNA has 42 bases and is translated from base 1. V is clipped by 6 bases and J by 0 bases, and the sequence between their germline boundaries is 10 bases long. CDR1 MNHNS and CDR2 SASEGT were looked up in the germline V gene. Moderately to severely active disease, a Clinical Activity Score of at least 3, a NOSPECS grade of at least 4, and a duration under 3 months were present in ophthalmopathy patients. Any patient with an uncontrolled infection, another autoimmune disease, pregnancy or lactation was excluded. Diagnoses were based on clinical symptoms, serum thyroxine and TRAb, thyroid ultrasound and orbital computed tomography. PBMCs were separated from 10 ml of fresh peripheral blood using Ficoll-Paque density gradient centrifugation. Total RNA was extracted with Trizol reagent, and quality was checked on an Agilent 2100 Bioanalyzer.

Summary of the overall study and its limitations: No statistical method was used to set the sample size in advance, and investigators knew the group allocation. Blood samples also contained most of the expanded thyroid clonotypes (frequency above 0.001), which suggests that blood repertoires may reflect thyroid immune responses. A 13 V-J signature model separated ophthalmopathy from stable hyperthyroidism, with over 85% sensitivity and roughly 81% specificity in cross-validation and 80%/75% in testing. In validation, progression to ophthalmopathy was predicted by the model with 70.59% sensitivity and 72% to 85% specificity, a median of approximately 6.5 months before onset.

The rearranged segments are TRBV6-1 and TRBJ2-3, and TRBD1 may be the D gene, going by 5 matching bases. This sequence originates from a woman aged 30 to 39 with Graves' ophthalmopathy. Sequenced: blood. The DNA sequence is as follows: TGTGCCAGCAGGGCGGACACTAGCACAGATACGCAGTATTTT. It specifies CASRADTSTDTQYF.